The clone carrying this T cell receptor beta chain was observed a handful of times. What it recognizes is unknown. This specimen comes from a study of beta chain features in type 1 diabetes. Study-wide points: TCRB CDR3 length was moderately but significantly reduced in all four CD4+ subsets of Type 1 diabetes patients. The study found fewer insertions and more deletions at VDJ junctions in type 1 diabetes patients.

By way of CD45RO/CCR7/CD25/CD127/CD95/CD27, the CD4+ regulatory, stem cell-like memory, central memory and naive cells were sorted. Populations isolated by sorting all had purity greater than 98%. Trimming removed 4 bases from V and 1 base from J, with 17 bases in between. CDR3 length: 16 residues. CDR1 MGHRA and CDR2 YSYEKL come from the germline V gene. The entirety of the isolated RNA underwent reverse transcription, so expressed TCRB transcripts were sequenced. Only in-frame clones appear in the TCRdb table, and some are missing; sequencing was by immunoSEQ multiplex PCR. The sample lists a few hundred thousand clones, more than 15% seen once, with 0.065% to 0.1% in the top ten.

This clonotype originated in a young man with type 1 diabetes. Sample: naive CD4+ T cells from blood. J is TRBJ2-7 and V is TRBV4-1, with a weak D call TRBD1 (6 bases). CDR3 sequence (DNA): TGCGCCAGCAGCCGAGATGGACAGAAGAGATCCTACGAGCAGTACTTC. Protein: CASSRDGQKRSYEQYF.